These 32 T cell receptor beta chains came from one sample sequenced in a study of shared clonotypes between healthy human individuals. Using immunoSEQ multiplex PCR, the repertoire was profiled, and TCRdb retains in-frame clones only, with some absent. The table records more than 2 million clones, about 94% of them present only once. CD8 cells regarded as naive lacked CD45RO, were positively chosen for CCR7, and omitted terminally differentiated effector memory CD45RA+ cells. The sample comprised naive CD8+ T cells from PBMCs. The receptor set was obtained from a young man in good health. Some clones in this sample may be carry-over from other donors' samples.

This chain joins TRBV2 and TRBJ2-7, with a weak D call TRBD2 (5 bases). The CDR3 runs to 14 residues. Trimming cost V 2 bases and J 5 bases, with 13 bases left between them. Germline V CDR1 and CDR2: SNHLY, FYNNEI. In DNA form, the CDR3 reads TGTGCCAGCAGTGAATTTACCGCCGGGGACGAGCAGTACTTC. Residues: CASSEFTAGDEQYF.

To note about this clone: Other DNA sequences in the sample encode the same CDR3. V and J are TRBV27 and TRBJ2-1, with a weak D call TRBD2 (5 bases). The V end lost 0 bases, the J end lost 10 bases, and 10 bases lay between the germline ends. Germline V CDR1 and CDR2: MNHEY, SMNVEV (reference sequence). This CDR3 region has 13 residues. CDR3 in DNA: TGTGCCAGCAGTTTATCGAGGGTAGGGGAGCAGTTCTTC. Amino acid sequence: CASSLSRVGEQFF.

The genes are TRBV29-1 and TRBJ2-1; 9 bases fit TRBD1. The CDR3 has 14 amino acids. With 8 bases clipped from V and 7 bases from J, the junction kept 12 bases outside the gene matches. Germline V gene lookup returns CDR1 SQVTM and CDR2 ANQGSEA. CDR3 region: CSSGLRDRVNEQFF. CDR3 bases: TGCAGCTCCGGGCTGCGGGACAGGGTTAATGAGCAGTTCTTC.

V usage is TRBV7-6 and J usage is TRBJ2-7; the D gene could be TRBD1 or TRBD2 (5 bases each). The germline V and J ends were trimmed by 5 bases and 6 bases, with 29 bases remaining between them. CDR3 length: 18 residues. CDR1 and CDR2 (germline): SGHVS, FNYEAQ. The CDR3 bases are TGTGCCAGCAGCCCGAGGGGTGTTCGTGTAGACCGTGCCTCCGAGCAGTACTTC. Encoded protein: CASSPRGVRVDRASEQYF.

In DNA form, the CDR3 reads TGTGCCAGCATGCTGGGGAGCCATAATGAAAAACTGTTTTTT. It yields the protein CASMLGSHNEKLFF. The rearrangement joins TRBV28 to TRBJ1-4; D gene ambiguous. V lost 7 bases to trimming and J lost 4 bases, with 13 bases between them. This CDR3 has 14 amino acids. The germline gives CDR1 MDHEN, CDR2 SYDVKM. Looking up the rest from reference TRBV28 and TRBJ1-4 gives the full variable domain: DVKVTQSSRYLVKRTGEKVFLECVQDMDHENMFWYRQDPGLGLRLIYFSYDVKMKEKGDIPEGYSVSREKKERFSLILESASTNQTSMYLCASMLGSHNEKLFFGSGTQLSVL.

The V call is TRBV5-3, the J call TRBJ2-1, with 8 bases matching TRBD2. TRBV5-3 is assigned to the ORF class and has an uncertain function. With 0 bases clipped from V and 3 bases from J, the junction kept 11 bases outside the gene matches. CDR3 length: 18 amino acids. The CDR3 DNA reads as TGTGCCAGAAGCTTGGCTCCGCGGCGGGAGGACTACTACAATGAGCAGTTCTTC. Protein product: CARSLAPRREDYYNEQFF.

The CDR3 nucleotides read TGTGCCAGCAGTCCTAGTTTTGCCGGGGAGCTGTTTTTT. Amino acids: CASSPSFAGELFF. The rearrangement joins TRBV6-5 to TRBJ2-2; D ambiguous. From germline, CDR1 is MNHEY and CDR2 SVGAGI. The CDR3 sequence is 13 residues long. V was cut by 5 bases and J by 6 bases, with 10 bases left in between.

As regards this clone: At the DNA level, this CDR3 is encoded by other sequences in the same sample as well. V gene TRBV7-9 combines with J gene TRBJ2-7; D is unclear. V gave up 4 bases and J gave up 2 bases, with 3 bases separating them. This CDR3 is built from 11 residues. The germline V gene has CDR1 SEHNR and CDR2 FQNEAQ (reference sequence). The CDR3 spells CASSSPYEQYF. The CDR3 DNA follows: TGTGCCAGCAGCTCCCCCTACGAGCAGTACTTC.

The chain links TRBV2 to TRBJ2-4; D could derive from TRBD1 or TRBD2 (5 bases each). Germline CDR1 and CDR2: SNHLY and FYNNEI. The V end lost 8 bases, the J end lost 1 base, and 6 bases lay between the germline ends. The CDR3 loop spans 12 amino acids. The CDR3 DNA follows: TGTGCCAGCCGGGACGCCAAAAACATTCAGTACTTC. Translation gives CASRDAKNIQYF.

CDR3 residues: CASSAGLVGYEQYF. For the CDR3, the DNA is TGTGCCAGCAGCGCCGGACTAGTAGGGTACGAGCAGTACTTC. V is TRBV9 and J is TRBJ2-7, with 7 bases that match TRBD2. This CDR3 is 14 amino acids long. V lost 3 bases, J lost 4 bases, and 7 bases stayed unmatched. CDR1 and CDR2 from the germline V gene are SGDLS and YYNGEE. Full variable domain (remainder filled in from reference TRBV9 and TRBJ2-7): DSGVTQTPKHLITATGQRVTLRCSPRSGDLSVYWYQQSLDQGLQFLIQYYNGEERAKGNILERFSAQQFPDLHSELNLSSLELGDSALYFCASSAGLVGYEQYFGPGTRLTVT.

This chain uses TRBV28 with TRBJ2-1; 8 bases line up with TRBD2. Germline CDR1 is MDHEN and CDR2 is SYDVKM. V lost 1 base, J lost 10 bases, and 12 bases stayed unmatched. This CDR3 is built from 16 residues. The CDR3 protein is CASSLFAQREYREQFF. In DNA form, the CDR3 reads TGTGCCAGCAGTTTATTTGCCCAGCGGGAGTACCGCGAGCAGTTCTTC.

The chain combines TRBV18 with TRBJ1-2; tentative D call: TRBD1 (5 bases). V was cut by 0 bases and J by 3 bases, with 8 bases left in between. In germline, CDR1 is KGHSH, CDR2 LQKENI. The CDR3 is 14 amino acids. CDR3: CASSPPAGDYGYTF. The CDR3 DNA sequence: TGTGCCAGCTCACCACCGGCGGGGGACTATGGCTACACCTTC.

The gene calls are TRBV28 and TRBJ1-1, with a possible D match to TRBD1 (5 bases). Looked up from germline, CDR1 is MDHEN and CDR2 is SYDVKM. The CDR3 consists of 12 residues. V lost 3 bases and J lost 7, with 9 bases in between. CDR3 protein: CASSFSGREAFF. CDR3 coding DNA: TGTGCCAGCAGTTTTTCGGGGCGTGAAGCTTTCTTT.

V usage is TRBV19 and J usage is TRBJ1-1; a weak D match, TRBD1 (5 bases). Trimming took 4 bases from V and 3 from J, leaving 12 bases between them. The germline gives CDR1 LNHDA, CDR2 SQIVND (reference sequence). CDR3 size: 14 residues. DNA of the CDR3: TGTGCCAGTAGTACCCCCCGGGACTACACTGAAGCTTTCTTT. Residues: CASSTPRDYTEAFF.

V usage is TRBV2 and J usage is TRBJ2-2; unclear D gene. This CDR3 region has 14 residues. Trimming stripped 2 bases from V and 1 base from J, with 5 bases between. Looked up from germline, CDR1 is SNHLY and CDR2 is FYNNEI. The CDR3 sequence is CASSERRNTGELFF. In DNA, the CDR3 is TGTGCCAGCAGTGAACGGAGGAACACCGGGGAGCTGTTTTTT.

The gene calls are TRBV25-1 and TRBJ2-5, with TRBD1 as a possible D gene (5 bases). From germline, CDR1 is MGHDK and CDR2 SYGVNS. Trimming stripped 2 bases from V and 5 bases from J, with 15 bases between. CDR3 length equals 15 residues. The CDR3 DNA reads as TGTGCCAGCAGTGAACATAGGGGCGTCGGGGAGACCCAGTACTTC. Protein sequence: CASSEHRGVGETQYF.

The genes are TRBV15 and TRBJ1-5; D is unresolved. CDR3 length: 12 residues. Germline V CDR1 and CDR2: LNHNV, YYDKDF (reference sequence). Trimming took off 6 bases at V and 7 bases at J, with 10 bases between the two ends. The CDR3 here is CATSSGVQPQHF. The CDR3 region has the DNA TGTGCCACCAGTAGTGGGGTCCAGCCCCAGCATTTT. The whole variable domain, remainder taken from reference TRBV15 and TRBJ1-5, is DAMVIQNPRYQVTQFGKPVTLSCSQTLNHNVMYWYQQKSSQAPKLLFHYYDKDFNNEADTPDNFQSRRPNTSFCFLDIRSPGLGDTAMYLCATSSGVQPQHFGDGTRLSIL.

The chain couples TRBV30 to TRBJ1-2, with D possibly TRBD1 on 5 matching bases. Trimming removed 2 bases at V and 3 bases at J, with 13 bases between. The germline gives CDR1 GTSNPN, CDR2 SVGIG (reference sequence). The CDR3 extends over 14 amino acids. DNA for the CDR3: TGTGCCTGGAGTCCAGGGTTCAATGACTATGGCTACACCTTC. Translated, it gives CAWSPGFNDYGYTF.

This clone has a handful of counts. CDR3 in amino acids: CAISESFATAEAFF. The CDR3 DNA reads as TGTGCCATCAGTGAGTCGTTCGCTACCGCTGAAGCTTTCTTT. The chain carries TRBV10-3 and TRBJ1-1, with no clear D. The V gene's germline CDR1 is ENHRY and CDR2 SYGVKD. The germline V and J ends were trimmed by 0 bases and 6 bases, with 11 bases remaining between them. CDR3 length equals 14 residues.

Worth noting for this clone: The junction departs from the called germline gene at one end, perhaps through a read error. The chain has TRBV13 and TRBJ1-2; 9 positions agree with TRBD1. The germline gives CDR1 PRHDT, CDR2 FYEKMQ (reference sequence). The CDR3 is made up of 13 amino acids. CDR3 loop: CASSSRDREVIDF. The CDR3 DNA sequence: TGTGCCAGCAGCTCCCGGGACAGGGAGGTCATAGACTTC.

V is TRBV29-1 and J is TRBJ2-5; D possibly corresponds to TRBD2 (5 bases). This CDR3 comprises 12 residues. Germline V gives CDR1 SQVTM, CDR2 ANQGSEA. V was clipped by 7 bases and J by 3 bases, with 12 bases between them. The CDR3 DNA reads TGCAGCGAATGCGGGCCCGAAGAGACCCAGTACTTC. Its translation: CSECGPEETQYF. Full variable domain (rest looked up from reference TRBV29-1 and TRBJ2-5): SAVISQKPSRDICQRGTSLTIQCQVDSQVTMMFWYRQQPGQSLTLIATANQGSEATYESGFVIDKFPISRPNLTFSTLTVSNMSPEDSSIYLCSECGPEETQYFGPGTRLLVL.

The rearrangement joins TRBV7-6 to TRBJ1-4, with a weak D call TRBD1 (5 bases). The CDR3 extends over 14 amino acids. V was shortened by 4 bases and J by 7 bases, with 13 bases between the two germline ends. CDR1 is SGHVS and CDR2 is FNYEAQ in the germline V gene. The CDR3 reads CASSSRARGEKLFF. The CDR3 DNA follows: TGTGCCAGCAGCTCCAGGGCTAGGGGTGAAAAACTGTTTTTT. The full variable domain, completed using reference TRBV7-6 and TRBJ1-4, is GAGVSQSPRYKVTKRGQDVALRCDPISGHVSLYWYRQALGQGPEFLTYFNYEAQQDKSGLPNDRFSAERPEGSISTLTIQRTEQRDSAMYRCASSSRARGEKLFFGSGTQLSVL.

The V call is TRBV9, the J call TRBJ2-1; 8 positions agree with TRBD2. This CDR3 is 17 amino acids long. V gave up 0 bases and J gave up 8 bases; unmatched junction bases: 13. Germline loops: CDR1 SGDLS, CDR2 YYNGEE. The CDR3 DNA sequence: TGTGCCAGCAGCGTAGGGGATGGGTCGGGAGGGTCGGATGAGCAGTTCTTC. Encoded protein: CASSVGDGSGGSDEQFF.

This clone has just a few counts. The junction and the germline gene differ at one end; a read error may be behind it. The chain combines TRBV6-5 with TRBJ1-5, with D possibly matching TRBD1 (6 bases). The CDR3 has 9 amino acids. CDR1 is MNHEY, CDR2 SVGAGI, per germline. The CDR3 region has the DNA TGTGCCAGGGGGGCTCGGTTTGATTTT. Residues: CARGARFDF.

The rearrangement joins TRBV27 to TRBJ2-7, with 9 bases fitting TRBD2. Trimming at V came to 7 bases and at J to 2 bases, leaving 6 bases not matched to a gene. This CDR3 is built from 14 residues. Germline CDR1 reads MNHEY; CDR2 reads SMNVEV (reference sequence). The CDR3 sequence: CASKLRLAAYEQYF. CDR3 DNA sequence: TGTGCCAGCAAACTCCGACTAGCGGCCTACGAGCAGTACTTC.

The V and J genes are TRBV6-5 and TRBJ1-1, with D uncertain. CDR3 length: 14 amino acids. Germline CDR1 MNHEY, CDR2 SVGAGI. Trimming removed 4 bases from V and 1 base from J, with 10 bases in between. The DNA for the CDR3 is TGTGCCAGCAGTTTTTTCGGATCGAACACTGAAGCTTTCTTT. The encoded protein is CASSFFGSNTEAFF.

DNA for the CDR3: TGCAGTGCTACGAGGCTCTATGGCTACACCTTC. Its protein product is CSATRLYGYTF. V is TRBV20-1 and J is TRBJ1-2; D gene unclear. V was trimmed by 4 bases and J by 4 bases, leaving 7 bases between them. The CDR3 is 11 residues long. Germline V lookup: CDR1 DFQATT, CDR2 SNEGSKA (reference sequence).

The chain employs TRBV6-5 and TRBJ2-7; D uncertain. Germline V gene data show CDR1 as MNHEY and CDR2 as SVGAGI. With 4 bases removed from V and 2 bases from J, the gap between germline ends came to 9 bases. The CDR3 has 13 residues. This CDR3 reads CASSFAYTYEQYF. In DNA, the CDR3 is TGTGCCAGCAGTTTCGCCTATACCTACGAGCAGTACTTC.

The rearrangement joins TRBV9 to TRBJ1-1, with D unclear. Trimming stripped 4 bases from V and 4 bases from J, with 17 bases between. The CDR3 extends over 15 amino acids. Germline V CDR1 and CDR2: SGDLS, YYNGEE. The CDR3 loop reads CASSPHGSRGTEAFF. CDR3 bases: TGTGCCAGCAGCCCCCATGGTTCTCGGGGCACTGAAGCTTTCTTT.

The CDR3 loop is CASSYGGNQPQHF. CDR3 coding DNA: TGTGCCAGTAGTTACGGGGGCAATCAGCCCCAGCATTTT. The rearrangement joins TRBV19 to TRBJ1-5, with D hard to call. Germline CDR1 is LNHDA and CDR2 is SQIVND (reference sequence). This CDR3 has 13 amino acids. V dropped 5 bases and J dropped 2 bases, with 7 bases sitting between them.

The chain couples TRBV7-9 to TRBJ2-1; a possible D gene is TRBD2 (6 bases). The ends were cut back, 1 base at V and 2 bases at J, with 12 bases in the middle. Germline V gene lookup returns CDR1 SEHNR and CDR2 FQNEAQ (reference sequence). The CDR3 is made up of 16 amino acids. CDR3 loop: CASSLETGAAYNEQFF. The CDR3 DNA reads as TGTGCCAGCAGCTTAGAGACGGGAGCGGCCTACAATGAGCAGTTCTTC.

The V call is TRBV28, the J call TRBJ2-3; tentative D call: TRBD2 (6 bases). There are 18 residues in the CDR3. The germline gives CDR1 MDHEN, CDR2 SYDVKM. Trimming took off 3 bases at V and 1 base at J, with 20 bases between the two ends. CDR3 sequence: CASSFSSSEGPGTDTQYF. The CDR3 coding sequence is TGTGCCAGCAGTTTTTCCTCATCGGAGGGGCCGGGCACAGATACGCAGTATTTT.